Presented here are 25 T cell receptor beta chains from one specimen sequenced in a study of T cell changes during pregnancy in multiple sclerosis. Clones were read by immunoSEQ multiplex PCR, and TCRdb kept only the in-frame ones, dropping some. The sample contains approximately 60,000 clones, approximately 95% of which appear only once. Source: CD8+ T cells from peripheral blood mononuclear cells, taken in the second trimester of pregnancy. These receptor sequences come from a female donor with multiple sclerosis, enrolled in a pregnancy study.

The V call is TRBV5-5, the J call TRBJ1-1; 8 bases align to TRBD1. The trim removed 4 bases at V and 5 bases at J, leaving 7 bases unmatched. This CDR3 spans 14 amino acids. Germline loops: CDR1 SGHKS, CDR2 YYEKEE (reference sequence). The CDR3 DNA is TGTGCCAGCAGCGGGGGGACAGGATCGACTGAAGCTTTCTTT. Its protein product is CASSGGTGSTEAFF.

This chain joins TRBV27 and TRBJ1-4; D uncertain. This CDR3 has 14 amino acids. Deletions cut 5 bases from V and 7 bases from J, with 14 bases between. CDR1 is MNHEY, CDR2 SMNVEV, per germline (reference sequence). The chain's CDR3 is CASSARRAGEKLFF. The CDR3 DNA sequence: TGTGCCAGCAGTGCCAGGAGGGCGGGTGAAAAACTGTTTTTT.

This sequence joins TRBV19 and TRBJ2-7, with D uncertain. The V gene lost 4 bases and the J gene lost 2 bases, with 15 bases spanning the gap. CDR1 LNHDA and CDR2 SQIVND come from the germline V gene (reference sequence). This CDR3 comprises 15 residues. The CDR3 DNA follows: TGTGCCAGTAGTACATTACTCGCCTATCCCTACGAGCAGTACTTC. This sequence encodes CASSTLLAYPYEQYF.

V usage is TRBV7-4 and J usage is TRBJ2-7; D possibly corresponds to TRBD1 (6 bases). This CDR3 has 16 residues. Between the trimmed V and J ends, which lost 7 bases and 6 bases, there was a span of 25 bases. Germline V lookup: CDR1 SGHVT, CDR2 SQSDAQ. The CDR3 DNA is TGTGCCAGCACCCCAAGTGTAGGAGCAGGGGCGACCGAGCAGTACTTC. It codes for CASTPSVGAGATEQYF.

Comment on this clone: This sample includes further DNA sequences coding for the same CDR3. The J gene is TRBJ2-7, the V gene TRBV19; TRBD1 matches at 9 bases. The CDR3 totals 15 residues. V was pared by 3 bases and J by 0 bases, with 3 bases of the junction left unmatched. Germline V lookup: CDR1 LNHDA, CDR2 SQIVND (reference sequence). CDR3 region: CASSIGTGNSYEQYF. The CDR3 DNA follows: TGTGCCAGTAGTATCGGGACAGGGAACTCCTACGAGCAGTACTTC.

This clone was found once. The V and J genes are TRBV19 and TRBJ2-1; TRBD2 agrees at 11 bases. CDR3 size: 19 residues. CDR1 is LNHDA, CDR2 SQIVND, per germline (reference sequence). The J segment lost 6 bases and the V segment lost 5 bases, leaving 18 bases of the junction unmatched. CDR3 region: CASSDLAGGLAWGSNEQFF. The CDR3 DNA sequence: TGTGCCAGTAGTGACCTAGCGGGAGGTTTAGCCTGGGGCTCCAATGAGCAGTTCTTC. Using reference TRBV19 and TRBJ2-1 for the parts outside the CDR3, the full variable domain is DGGITQSPKYLFRKEGQNVTLSCEQNLNHDAMYWYRQDPGQGLRLIYYSQIVNDFQKGDIAEGYSVSREKKESFPLTVTSAQKNPTAFYLCASSDLAGGLAWGSNEQFFGPGTRLTVL.

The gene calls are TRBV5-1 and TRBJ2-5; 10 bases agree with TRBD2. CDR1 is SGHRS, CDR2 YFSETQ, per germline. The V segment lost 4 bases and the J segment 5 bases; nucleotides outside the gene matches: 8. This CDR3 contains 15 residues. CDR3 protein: CASSLLAGRVETQYF. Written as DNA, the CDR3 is TGCGCCAGCAGCCTACTAGCGGGAAGGGTGGAGACCCAGTACTTC.

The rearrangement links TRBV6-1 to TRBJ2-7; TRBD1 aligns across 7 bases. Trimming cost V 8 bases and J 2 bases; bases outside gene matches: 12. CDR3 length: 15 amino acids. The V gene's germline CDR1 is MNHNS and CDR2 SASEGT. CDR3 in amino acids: CASATQGDGPYEQYF. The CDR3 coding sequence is TGTGCCAGCGCCACCCAGGGGGATGGCCCCTACGAGCAGTACTTC.

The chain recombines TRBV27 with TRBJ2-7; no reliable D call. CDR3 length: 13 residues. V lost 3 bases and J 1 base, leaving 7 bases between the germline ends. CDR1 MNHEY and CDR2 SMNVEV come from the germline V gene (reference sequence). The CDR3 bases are TGTGCCAGCAGTTTGTCCAGGTCCTACGAGCAGTACTTC. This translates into CASSLSRSYEQYF.

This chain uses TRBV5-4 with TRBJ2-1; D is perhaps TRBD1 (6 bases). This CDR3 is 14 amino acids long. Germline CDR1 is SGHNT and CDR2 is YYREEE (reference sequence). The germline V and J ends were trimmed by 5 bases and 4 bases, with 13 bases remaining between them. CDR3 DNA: TGTGCCAGCAGGGCATGGACAGATTACAATGAGCAGTTCTTC. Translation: CASRAWTDYNEQFF.

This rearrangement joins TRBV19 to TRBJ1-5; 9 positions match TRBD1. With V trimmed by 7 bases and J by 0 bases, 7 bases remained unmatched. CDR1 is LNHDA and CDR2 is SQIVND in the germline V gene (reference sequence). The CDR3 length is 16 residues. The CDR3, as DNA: TGTGCCAGTATGGGGGACAGGGACTATAGCAATCAGCCCCAGCATTTT. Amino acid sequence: CASMGDRDYSNQPQHF.

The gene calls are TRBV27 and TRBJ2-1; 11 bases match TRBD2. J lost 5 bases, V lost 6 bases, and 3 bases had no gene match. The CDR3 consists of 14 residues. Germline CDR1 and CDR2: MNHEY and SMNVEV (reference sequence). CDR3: CASRTSGGNNEQFF. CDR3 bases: TGTGCCAGCAGAACTAGCGGGGGAAACAATGAGCAGTTCTTC.

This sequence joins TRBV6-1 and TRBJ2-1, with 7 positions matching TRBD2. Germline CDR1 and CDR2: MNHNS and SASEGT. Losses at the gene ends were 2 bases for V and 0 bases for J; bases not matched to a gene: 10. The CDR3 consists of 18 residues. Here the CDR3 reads CASSESLAAISSYNEQFF. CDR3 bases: TGTGCCAGCAGTGAAAGTCTAGCGGCCATCAGCTCCTACAATGAGCAGTTCTTC.

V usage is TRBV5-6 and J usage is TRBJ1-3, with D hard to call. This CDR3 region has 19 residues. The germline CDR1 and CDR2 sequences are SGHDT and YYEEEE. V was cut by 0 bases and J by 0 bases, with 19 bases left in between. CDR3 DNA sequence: TGTGCCAGCAGCTTGGAGTTAGGAGATCCTGACTACTCTGGAAACACCATATATTTT. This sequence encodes CASSLELGDPDYSGNTIYF.

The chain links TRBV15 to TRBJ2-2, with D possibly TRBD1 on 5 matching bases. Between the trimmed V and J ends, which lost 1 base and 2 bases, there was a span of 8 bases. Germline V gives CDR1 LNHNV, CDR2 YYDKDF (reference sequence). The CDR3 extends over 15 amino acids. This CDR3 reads CATSRARENTGELFF. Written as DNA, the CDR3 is TGTGCCACCAGCAGAGCCAGGGAAAACACCGGGGAGCTGTTTTTT.

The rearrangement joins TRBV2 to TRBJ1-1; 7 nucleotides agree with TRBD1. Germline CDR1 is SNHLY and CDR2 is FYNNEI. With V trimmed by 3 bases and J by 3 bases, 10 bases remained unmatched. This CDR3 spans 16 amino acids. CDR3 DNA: TGTGCCAGCAGTGAGCGAGGGGGCGCGGTGGACACTGAAGCTTTCTTT. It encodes CASSERGGAVDTEAFF.

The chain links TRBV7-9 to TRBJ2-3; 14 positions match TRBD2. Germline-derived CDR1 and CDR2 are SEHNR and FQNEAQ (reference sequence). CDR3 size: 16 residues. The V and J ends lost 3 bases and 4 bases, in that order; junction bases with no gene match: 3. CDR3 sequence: CASSLGTSGGSDTQYF. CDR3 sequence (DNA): TGTGCCAGCAGCTTGGGGACTAGCGGGGGCTCAGATACGCAGTATTTT.

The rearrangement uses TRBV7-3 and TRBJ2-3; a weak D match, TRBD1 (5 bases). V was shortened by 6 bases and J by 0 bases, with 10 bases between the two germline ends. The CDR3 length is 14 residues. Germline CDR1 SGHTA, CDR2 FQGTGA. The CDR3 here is CASRPDSSTDTQYF. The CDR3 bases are TGTGCCAGCAGGCCCGACAGTAGCACAGATACGCAGTATTTT.

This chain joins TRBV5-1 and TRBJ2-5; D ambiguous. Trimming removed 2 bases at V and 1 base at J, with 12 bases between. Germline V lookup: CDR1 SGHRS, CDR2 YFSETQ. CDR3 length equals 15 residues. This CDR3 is CASSLAWSSQETQYF. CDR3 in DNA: TGCGCCAGCAGCTTAGCGTGGAGTTCCCAAGAGACCCAGTACTTC.

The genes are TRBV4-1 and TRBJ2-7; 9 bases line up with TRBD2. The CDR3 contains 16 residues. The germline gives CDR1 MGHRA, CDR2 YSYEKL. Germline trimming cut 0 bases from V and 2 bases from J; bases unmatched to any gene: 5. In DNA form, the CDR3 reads TGCGCCAGCAGCCAAGAAGCGCCTAGCGGGACCTACGAGCAGTACTTC. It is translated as CASSQEAPSGTYEQYF.

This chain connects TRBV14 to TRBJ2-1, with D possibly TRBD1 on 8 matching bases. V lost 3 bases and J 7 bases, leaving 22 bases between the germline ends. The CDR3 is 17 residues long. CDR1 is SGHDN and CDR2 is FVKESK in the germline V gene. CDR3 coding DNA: TGTGCCAGCAGCCATCCTCAAGGGGACAGGCGGGGGAATGAGCAGTTCTTC. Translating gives CASSHPQGDRRGNEQFF.

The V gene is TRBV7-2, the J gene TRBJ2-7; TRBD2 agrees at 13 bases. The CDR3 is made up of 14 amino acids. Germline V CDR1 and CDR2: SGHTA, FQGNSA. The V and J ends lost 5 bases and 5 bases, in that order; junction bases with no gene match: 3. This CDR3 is CASSLGLAGHEQYF. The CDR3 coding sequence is TGTGCCAGCAGCCTGGGACTAGCGGGACACGAGCAGTACTTC.

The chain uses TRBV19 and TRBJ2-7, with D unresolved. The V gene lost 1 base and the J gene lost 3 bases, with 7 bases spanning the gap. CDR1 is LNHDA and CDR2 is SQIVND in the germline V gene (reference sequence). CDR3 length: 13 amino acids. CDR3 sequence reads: CASSIGSDYEQYF. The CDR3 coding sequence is TGTGCCAGTAGTATAGGCAGTGACTACGAGCAGTACTTC. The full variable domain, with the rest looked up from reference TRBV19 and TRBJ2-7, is DGGITQSPKYLFRKEGQNVTLSCEQNLNHDAMYWYRQDPGQGLRLIYYSQIVNDFQKGDIAEGYSVSREKKESFPLTVTSAQKNPTAFYLCASSIGSDYEQYFGPGTRLTVT.

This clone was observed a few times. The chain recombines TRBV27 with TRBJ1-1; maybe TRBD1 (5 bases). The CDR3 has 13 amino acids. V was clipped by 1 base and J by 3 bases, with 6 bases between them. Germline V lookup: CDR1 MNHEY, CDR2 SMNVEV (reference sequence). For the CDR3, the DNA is TGTGCCAGCAGTTTATTAGGGGACACTGAAGCTTTCTTT. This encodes CASSLLGDTEAFF.

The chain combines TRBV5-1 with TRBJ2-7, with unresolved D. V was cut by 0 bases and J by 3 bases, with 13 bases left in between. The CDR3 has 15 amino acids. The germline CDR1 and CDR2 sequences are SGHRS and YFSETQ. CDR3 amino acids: CASSLGTDVLYEQYF. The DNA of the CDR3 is TGCGCCAGCAGCTTGGGCACAGACGTCCTCTACGAGCAGTACTTC.